This T cell receptor beta chain was recovered during a study of tumor-infiltrating lymphocytes in primary liver carcinoma. A primer in the constant region served to generate TCR beta cDNA from 500 to 600 ng of total RNA. ARM-PCR, slightly modified, supplied the TCR beta libraries through three nested multiplex PCR rounds. It was with TRBV1-TRBV30 forward primers and a C-beta reverse primer that the first two PCR rounds were run, at 10 to 11 cycles each. In TCRdb, the multiplex PCR reads were re-called with MiXCR into one record per CDR3 protein. The sample lists nearly 50,000 distinct CDR3 sequences; over 70% were seen once. The germline gives CDR1 SGDLS, CDR2 YYNGEE. This CDR3 is built from 14 residues. As regards this clonotype: With a much larger clone just one base away, this may be a read error.

Co-extraction yielded RNA and DNA from roughly 20-30 mg of unsorted bulk tissue. This chain connects TRBV9 to TRBJ2-7, with 9 positions matching TRBD1. This clonotype was obtained from a man aged 40-50 years with primary liver carcinoma and hepatitis B virus infection. Sequences were obtained from liver tumor tissue from sampling region 3. Subset: tumor region T3, left-lateral pole. CDR3 in DNA: TGTGTCAGCAGCCCGACGGGACAGGGTGGCGAGCAGTACTTC. This translates into CVSSPTGQGGEQYF.